These T cell receptor beta chains were read from a single sample in a study of blood T cell repertoires in COVID-19. Sequencing was performed with immunoSEQ multiplex PCR; in TCRdb, only in-frame clones are kept and a portion is missing. Altogether under 300,000 clones are present, around four fifths being singletons, with the ten largest covering about 5.7%. Material for sequencing was peripheral blood. All receptors derive from a man of 80 years or more with acute or convalescent COVID-19. The CDR3 runs from the conserved cysteine through the conserved F or W. D genes are given only for firm matches. Some rows mark clone size as missing; the rest say once, few, many or name a class of expanded clone.

J: TRBJ2-3; size: NA; V: TRBV19; D: TRBD2; CDR3: CASSPRSSGSLTDTQYF; DNA: TGTGCCAGTAGTCCCCGATCGAGCGGGAGCCTTACAGATACGCAGTATTTT
J: TRBJ1-5; size: few; V: TRBV19; D: TRBD1; CDR3: CASSISGTGVNQPQHF; DNA: TGTGCCAGTAGTATCAGCGGGACAGGGGTGAATCAGCCCCAGCATTTT
J: TRBJ2-2; size: NA; V: TRBV3-1/TRBV3-2; D: NA; CDR3: CASSQRGQANTGELFF; DNA: TGTGCCAGCAGCCAGCGGGGCCAGGCCAACACCGGGGAGCTGTTTTTT
J: TRBJ2-1; size: NA; V: TRBV28; D: TRBD2; CDR3: CASLLAGGVEQFF; DNA: TGTGCCAGCCTACTAGCGGGAGGGGTTGAGCAGTTCTTC
J: TRBJ2-7; size: NA; V: TRBV6-5; D: NA; CDR3: CASSPPGVTEQYF; DNA: TGTGCCAGCAGCCCCCCGGGGGTGACCGAGCAGTACTTC
J: TRBJ2-7; size: NA; V: TRBV27; D: NA; CDR3: CASSPPGQPYEQYF; DNA: TGTGCCAGCAGCCCCCCGGGACAACCCTACGAGCAGTACTTC
J: TRBJ2-7; size: NA; V: TRBV27; D: NA; CDR3: CASHPGGNTYEQYF; DNA: TGTGCCAGCCACCCCGGGGGAAATACCTACGAGCAGTACTTC
J: TRBJ2-5; size: NA; V: TRBV5-1; D: TRBD2; CDR3: CASSLLGLAGGQQETQYF; DNA: TGCGCCAGCAGCTTGTTGGGACTAGCGGGGGGGCAACAGGAGACCCAGTACTTC
J: TRBJ2-7; size: once; V: TRBV6-5; D: TRBD1; CDR3: CASRKTGGSTYEQYF; DNA: TGTGCCAGCAGGAAGACAGGGGGCTCCACCTACGAGCAGTACTTC
J: TRBJ2-5; size: NA; V: TRBV7-2; D: TRBD1; CDR3: CASSHRRGRETQYF; DNA: TGTGCCAGCTCACATAGAAGGGGGCGGGAGACCCAGTACTTC
J: TRBJ1-5; size: NA; V: TRBV6-1; D: NA; CDR3: CASSERAGINPPQHF; DNA: TGTGCCAGCAGTGAAAGGGCGGGAATAAATCCGCCCCAGCATTTT
J: TRBJ2-3; size: once; V: TRBV7-6; D: NA; CDR3: CASSLKAGRTDTQYF; DNA: TGTGCCAGCAGCTTAAAAGCGGGCCGCACAGATACGCAGTATTTT
J: TRBJ2-7; size: NA; V: TRBV5-6; D: NA; CDR3: CASSFGPGEEQYF; DNA: TGTGCCAGCAGCTTTGGACCGGGGGAAGAGCAGTACTTC
J: TRBJ2-7; size: NA; V: TRBV14; D: TRBD2; CDR3: CASRGRGQYF; DNA: TGTGCCAGCAGGGGGAGGGGGCAGTACTTC
J: TRBJ2-2; size: once; V: TRBV18; D: TRBD1; CDR3: CASSPRTGYAGELFF; DNA: TGTGCCAGCTCACCGAGGACAGGGTACGCCGGGGAGCTGTTTTTT
J: TRBJ1-4; size: NA; V: TRBV7-9; D: NA; CDR3: CASSSQGNEKLFF; DNA: TGTGCCAGCAGCTCCCAGGGGAACGAAAAACTGTTTTTT
J: TRBJ2-5; size: NA; V: TRBV7-7; D: TRBD2; CDR3: CASSSLRTSGGETQYF; DNA: TGTGCTAGCAGCTCGCTAAGAACTAGCGGGGGAGAGACCCAGTACTTC
J: TRBJ2-1; size: NA; V: TRBV14; D: TRBD2; CDR3: CASSQGFMRLAGVFYNEQFF; DNA: TGTGCCAGCAGCCAAGGTTTTATGAGACTAGCGGGAGTATTCTACAATGAGCAGTTCTTC
J: TRBJ1-5; size: once; V: TRBV5-1; D: TRBD1; CDR3: CASSSGTGNQPQHF; DNA: TGCGCCAGCAGCTCTGGGACAGGCAATCAGCCCCAGCATTTT
J: TRBJ2-7; size: NA; V: TRBV29-1; D: TRBD1; CDR3: CSVWDRGPYEQYF; DNA: TGCAGCGTTTGGGACAGGGGCCCCTACGAGCAGTACTTC
J: TRBJ2-1; size: NA; V: TRBV3-1/TRBV3-2; D: TRBD2; CDR3: CASSQDLRAGGQNEQFF; DNA: TGTGCCAGCAGCCAAGATCTCCGAGCGGGGGGTCAGAATGAGCAGTTCTTC
J: TRBJ2-1; size: NA; V: TRBV29-1; D: TRBD2; CDR3: CSAPDQRGFSYNEQFF; DNA: TGCAGCGCCCCAGACCAGCGGGGGTTCTCCTACAATGAGCAGTTCTTC